Listed below are T cell receptor beta chains from one sample, sequenced in a study of vaccination effects on CD4 cells after COVID-19. Their cognate antigens are unknown. Only in-frame clones appear in the TCRdb table, and some are missing; sequencing was by immunoSEQ multiplex PCR. The data show 17,000 or so clones, approximately 74% seen once. The material was CD4+ T cells from PBMCs cultured with SARS-CoV-2 spike peptides, obtained before COVID-19 vaccination. The receptors originated from a human donor who had a prior SARS-CoV-2 infection. The CDR3 runs from the conserved cysteine through the conserved F or W. Each record gives: clone size, J gene, D gene, V gene, CDR3 protein, CDR3 DNA. D genes are given only for firm matches. Clone size is shown for a subset of rows, as once, few, many or a class of expanded clone.

abundance: .
j_gene: TRBJ1-2
d_gene: .
v_gene: TRBV12-5
CDR3aa: CASGLVLSPGGSNGYTF
CDR3nt: TGTGCTAGTGGTTTGGTACTCTCCCCTGGTGGCAGCAATGGCTACACCTTC

abundance: .
j_gene: TRBJ2-3
d_gene: TRBD2
v_gene: TRBV5-4
CDR3aa: CASSLGLAGSTDTQYF
CDR3nt: TGTGCCAGCAGCTTGGGCCTAGCGGGGTCCACAGATACGCAGTATTTT

abundance: .
j_gene: TRBJ1-2
d_gene: TRBD1
v_gene: TRBV3-1/TRBV3-2
CDR3aa: CASSRLTGGYGYTF
CDR3nt: TGTGCCAGCAGCCGCCTTACAGGGGGCTATGGCTACACCTTC

abundance: few
j_gene: TRBJ1-6
d_gene: .
v_gene: TRBV25-1
CDR3aa: CASSPTGGDSPLHF
CDR3nt: TGTGCCAGCAGTCCGACGGGTGGGGATTCACCCCTCCACTTT

abundance: .
j_gene: TRBJ2-1
d_gene: TRBD2
v_gene: TRBV11-3
CDR3aa: CASSPRGSGAHNEQFF
CDR3nt: TGTGCCAGCAGCCCGCGGGGTAGCGGGGCCCACAATGAGCAGTTCTTC

abundance: once
j_gene: TRBJ1-3
d_gene: .
v_gene: TRBV7-8
CDR3aa: CASTNRDGGEPGDTIYF
CDR3nt: TGTGCCAGCACCAACCGGGACGGGGGCGAGCCAGGTGACACCATATATTTT

abundance: .
j_gene: TRBJ2-1
d_gene: TRBD2
v_gene: TRBV5-4
CDR3aa: CASRPGTSGENEQFF
CDR3nt: TGTGCCAGCCGCCCCGGGACTAGCGGGGAAAATGAGCAGTTCTTC

abundance: .
j_gene: TRBJ1-3
d_gene: .
v_gene: TRBV3-1/TRBV3-2
CDR3aa: CASSQVQFGNTIYF
CDR3nt: TGTGCCAGCAGCCAAGTTCAGTTTGGTAACACCATATATTTT

abundance: .
j_gene: TRBJ2-7
d_gene: TRBD1
v_gene: TRBV12-3/TRBV12-4
CDR3aa: CASSLGQGYEQYF
CDR3nt: TGTGCCAGCAGTTTAGGACAGGGCTACGAGCAGTACTTC

abundance: .
j_gene: TRBJ2-1
d_gene: .
v_gene: TRBV3-1/TRBV3-2
CDR3aa: CASSQTSTYNEQFF
CDR3nt: TGTGCCAGCAGCCAAACTAGTACCTACAATGAGCAGTTCTTC

abundance: .
j_gene: TRBJ2-7
d_gene: .
v_gene: TRBV28
CDR3aa: CASSLFGDIYEQYF
CDR3nt: TGTGCCAGCAGTTTATTTGGGGATATATACGAGCAGTACTTC

abundance: .
j_gene: TRBJ2-5
d_gene: TRBD1
v_gene: TRBV7-9
CDR3aa: CADGQGGETQYF
CDR3nt: TGTGCCGACGGACAGGGGGGAGAGACCCAGTACTTC

abundance: .
j_gene: TRBJ1-5
d_gene: TRBD1
v_gene: TRBV5-1
CDR3aa: CASSLLPGGENQPQHF
CDR3nt: TGCGCCAGCAGCTTGCTGCCAGGGGGAGAAAATCAGCCCCAGCATTTT

abundance: .
j_gene: TRBJ1-2
d_gene: TRBD1
v_gene: TRBV7-2
CDR3aa: CASSPRQGEFGYTF
CDR3nt: TGTGCCAGCAGCCCACGACAGGGGGAGTTTGGCTACACCTTC

abundance: .
j_gene: TRBJ2-5
d_gene: TRBD1
v_gene: TRBV5-1
CDR3aa: CASSLLGDRDQETQYF
CDR3nt: TGCGCCAGCAGTCTTTTAGGGGACAGGGATCAAGAGACCCAGTACTTC

abundance: .
j_gene: TRBJ2-7
d_gene: TRBD1
v_gene: TRBV7-2
CDR3aa: CASSLAGTGPYEQYF
CDR3nt: TGTGCCAGCAGCTTAGCCGGGACAGGGCCCTACGAGCAGTACTTC

abundance: .
j_gene: TRBJ1-2
d_gene: .
v_gene: TRBV9
CDR3aa: CASSPDGSYGYTF
CDR3nt: TGTGCCAGCAGCCCTGACGGGAGCTATGGCTACACCTTC

abundance: .
j_gene: TRBJ1-2
d_gene: .
v_gene: TRBV5-4
CDR3aa: CASSRPGMINYGYTF
CDR3nt: TGTGCCAGCAGCCGGCCTGGCATGATAAACTATGGCTACACCTTC

abundance: .
j_gene: TRBJ2-3
d_gene: TRBD2
v_gene: TRBV4-1
CDR3aa: CASSQPPGLAGGSTDTQYF
CDR3nt: TGCGCCAGCAGCCAGCCCCCGGGACTAGCGGGGGGGAGCACAGATACGCAGTATTTT

abundance: .
j_gene: TRBJ1-4
d_gene: .
v_gene: TRBV4-2
CDR3aa: CASSHLLGAGEKLFF
CDR3nt: TGTGCCAGCAGCCACCTTCTTGGGGCGGGTGAAAAACTGTTTTTT

abundance: .
j_gene: TRBJ1-5
d_gene: .
v_gene: TRBV9
CDR3aa: CASSVGGSQPQHF
CDR3nt: TGTGCCAGCAGCGTGGGGGGCAGTCAGCCCCAGCATTTT

abundance: .
j_gene: TRBJ2-2
d_gene: .
v_gene: TRBV6-6
CDR3aa: CASSGLRPPNTGELFF
CDR3nt: TGTGCCAGCAGTGGCCTAAGGCCCCCAAACACCGGGGAGCTGTTTTTT

abundance: .
j_gene: TRBJ2-1
d_gene: TRBD1
v_gene: TRBV28
CDR3aa: CASSSLYRGGLDEQFF
CDR3nt: TGTGCCAGCAGTTCCTTATACAGGGGTGGTTTGGATGAGCAGTTCTTC

abundance: .
j_gene: TRBJ1-2
d_gene: .
v_gene: TRBV5-5
CDR3aa: CASSLVGQTRLGYTF
CDR3nt: TGTGCCAGCAGCTTGGTAGGACAGACTCGGTTGGGCTACACCTTC

abundance: .
j_gene: TRBJ1-2
d_gene: .
v_gene: TRBV28
CDR3aa: CASSLAGHRGYTF
CDR3nt: TGTGCCAGCAGTTTAGCCGGGCATCGTGGCTACACCTTC

abundance: .
j_gene: TRBJ2-3
d_gene: .
v_gene: TRBV5-1
CDR3aa: CASSTSSGTDTQYF
CDR3nt: TGCGCCAGCAGCACGTCTAGCGGCACAGATACGCAGTATTTT

abundance: few
j_gene: TRBJ2-2
d_gene: TRBD2
v_gene: TRBV2
CDR3aa: CASSENPGGTGELFF
CDR3nt: TGTGCCAGCAGTGAAAATCCCGGGGGGACCGGGGAGCTGTTTTTT

abundance: .
j_gene: TRBJ2-7
d_gene: .
v_gene: TRBV7-2
CDR3aa: CASSLAGAGNEQYF
CDR3nt: TGTGCCAGCAGCTTAGCGGGAGCTGGAAACGAGCAGTACTTC

abundance: .
j_gene: TRBJ2-5
d_gene: .
v_gene: TRBV11-3
CDR3aa: CASSLQRQETQYF
CDR3nt: TGTGCCAGCAGCTTACAGCGGCAAGAGACCCAGTACTTC

abundance: few
j_gene: TRBJ2-7
d_gene: .
v_gene: TRBV7-8
CDR3aa: CASSLIRGTRPYEQYF
CDR3nt: TGTGCCAGCAGCTTAATCCGCGGGACTCGACCCTACGAGCAGTACTTC

abundance: .
j_gene: TRBJ2-1
d_gene: .
v_gene: TRBV7-3
CDR3aa: CASSSGGGRGGEQFF
CDR3nt: TGTGCCAGCAGCTCGGGTGGCGGCCGGGGAGGTGAGCAGTTCTTC

abundance: .
j_gene: TRBJ2-7
d_gene: .
v_gene: TRBV5-1
CDR3aa: CASSTKTGTSSYEQYF
CDR3nt: TGCGCCAGCAGCACCAAGACAGGTACTAGCTCCTACGAGCAGTACTTC

abundance: few
j_gene: TRBJ2-7
d_gene: .
v_gene: TRBV1
CDR3aa: CTSRSGLTRGQYF
CDR3nt: TGCACCAGCAGAAGTGGTCTGACCAGGGGGCAGTACTTC

abundance: large
j_gene: TRBJ1-4
d_gene: TRBD1
v_gene: TRBV2
CDR3aa: CASSANRGTNEKLFF
CDR3nt: TGTGCCAGCAGTGCGAACAGGGGCACCAATGAAAAACTGTTTTTT

abundance: few
j_gene: TRBJ2-5
d_gene: TRBD1
v_gene: TRBV5-1
CDR3aa: CASSPGTGGYQETQYF
CDR3nt: TGCGCCAGCAGCCCGGGGACAGGGGGCTACCAAGAGACCCAGTACTTC

abundance: .
j_gene: TRBJ2-7
d_gene: .
v_gene: TRBV14
CDR3aa: CASSPKGSRKYF
CDR3nt: TGTGCCAGCAGCCCCAAAGGTTCTAGGAAGTACTTC

abundance: .
j_gene: TRBJ2-5
d_gene: TRBD1
v_gene: TRBV7-3
CDR3aa: CASSVTGAQETQYF
CDR3nt: TGTGCCAGCAGCGTAACAGGGGCTCAAGAGACCCAGTACTTC

abundance: .
j_gene: TRBJ1-1
d_gene: .
v_gene: TRBV6-5
CDR3aa: CASSYRITEAFF
CDR3nt: TGTGCCAGCAGTTACCGCATCACTGAAGCTTTCTTT

abundance: .
j_gene: TRBJ1-3
d_gene: TRBD1
v_gene: TRBV5-8
CDR3aa: CASSFGTGSGNTIYF
CDR3nt: TGTGCCAGCAGCTTCGGGACAGGCTCTGGAAACACCATATATTTT

abundance: .
j_gene: TRBJ1-6
d_gene: TRBD1
v_gene: TRBV27
CDR3aa: CASARVTGRSPLHF
CDR3nt: TGTGCCAGCGCGAGAGTGACAGGGAGATCACCCCTCCACTTT

abundance: .
j_gene: TRBJ2-7
d_gene: .
v_gene: TRBV15
CDR3aa: CATSRDGPEGSLYEQYF
CDR3nt: TGTGCCACCAGCAGAGATGGTCCTGAGGGGTCGCTCTACGAGCAGTACTTC

abundance: .
j_gene: TRBJ1-2
d_gene: .
v_gene: TRBV12-3/TRBV12-4
CDR3aa: CASSLVGYSGYTF
CDR3nt: TGTGCCAGCAGTTTAGTTGGCTACTCTGGCTACACCTTC

abundance: .
j_gene: TRBJ2-1
d_gene: TRBD2
v_gene: TRBV7-9
CDR3aa: CASSPTGTTSYNEQFF
CDR3nt: TGTGCCAGCAGCCCGACCGGGACTACCTCCTACAATGAGCAGTTCTTC

abundance: .
j_gene: TRBJ2-5
d_gene: TRBD1
v_gene: TRBV7-9
CDR3aa: CASSFTGGAGETQYF
CDR3nt: TGTGCCAGCAGCTTTACAGGGGGCGCGGGAGAGACCCAGTACTTC

abundance: .
j_gene: TRBJ2-3
d_gene: .
v_gene: TRBV5-1
CDR3aa: CASSITSVDTQYF
CDR3nt: TGCGCCAGCAGCATTACGAGCGTGGATACGCAGTATTTT

abundance: .
j_gene: TRBJ2-5
d_gene: TRBD1
v_gene: TRBV7-2
CDR3aa: CASSLNRGRETQYF
CDR3nt: TGTGCCAGCAGCTTGAACAGGGGTAGGGAGACCCAGTACTTC